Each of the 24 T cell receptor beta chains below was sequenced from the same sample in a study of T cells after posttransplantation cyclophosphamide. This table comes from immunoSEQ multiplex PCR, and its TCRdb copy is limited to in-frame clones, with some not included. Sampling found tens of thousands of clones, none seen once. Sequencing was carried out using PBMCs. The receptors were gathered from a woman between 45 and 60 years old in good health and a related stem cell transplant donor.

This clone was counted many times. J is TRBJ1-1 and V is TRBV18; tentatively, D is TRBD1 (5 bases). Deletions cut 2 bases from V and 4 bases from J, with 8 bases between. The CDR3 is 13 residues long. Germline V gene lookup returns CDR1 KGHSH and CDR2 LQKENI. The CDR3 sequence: CASSPGGTTEAFF. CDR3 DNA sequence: TGTGCCAGCTCACCAGGGGGGACCACTGAAGCTTTCTTT. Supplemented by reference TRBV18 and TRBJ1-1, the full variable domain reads NAGVMQNPRHLVRRRGQEARLRCSPMKGHSHVYWYRQLPEEGLKFMVYLQKENIIDESGMPKERFSAEFPKEGPSILRIQQVVRGDSAAYFCASSPGGTTEAFFGQGTRLTVV.

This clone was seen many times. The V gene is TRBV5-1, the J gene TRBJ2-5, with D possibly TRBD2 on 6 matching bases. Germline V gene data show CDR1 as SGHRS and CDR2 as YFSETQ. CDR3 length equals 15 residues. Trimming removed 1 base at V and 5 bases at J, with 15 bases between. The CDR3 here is CASSLIAPGEETQYF. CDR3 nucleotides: TGCGCCAGCAGCTTGATTGCACCGGGGGAGGAGACCCAGTACTTC.

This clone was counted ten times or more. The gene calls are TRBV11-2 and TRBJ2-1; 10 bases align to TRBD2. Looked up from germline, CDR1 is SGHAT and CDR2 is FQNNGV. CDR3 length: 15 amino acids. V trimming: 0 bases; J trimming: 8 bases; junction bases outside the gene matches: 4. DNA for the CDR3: TGTGCCAGCAGCTTAGACCCTAGCGGGGGTTATGAGCAGTTCTTC. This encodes CASSLDPSGGYEQFF.

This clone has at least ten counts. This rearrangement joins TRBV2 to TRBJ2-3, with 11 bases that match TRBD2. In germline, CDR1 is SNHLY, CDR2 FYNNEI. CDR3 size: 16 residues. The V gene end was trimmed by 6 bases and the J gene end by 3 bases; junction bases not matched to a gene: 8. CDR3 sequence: CASSPQLAGGTDTQYF. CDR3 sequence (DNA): TGTGCCAGCAGCCCTCAGCTAGCGGGGGGAACAGATACGCAGTATTTT.

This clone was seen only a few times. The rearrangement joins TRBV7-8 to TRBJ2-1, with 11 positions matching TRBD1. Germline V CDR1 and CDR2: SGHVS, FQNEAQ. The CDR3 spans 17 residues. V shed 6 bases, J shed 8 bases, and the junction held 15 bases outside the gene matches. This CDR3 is CASSPPRGQGATDEQFF. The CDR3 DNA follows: TGTGCCAGCAGTCCCCCCCGCGGACAGGGGGCTACGGATGAGCAGTTCTTC.

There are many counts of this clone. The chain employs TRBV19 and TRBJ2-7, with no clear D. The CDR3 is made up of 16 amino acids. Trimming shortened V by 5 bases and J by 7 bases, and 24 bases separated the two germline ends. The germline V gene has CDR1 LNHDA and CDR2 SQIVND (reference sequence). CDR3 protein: CASSPHPSDGTKEQYF. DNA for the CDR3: TGTGCCAGTAGTCCCCACCCATCCGACGGAACTAAGGAGCAGTACTTC.

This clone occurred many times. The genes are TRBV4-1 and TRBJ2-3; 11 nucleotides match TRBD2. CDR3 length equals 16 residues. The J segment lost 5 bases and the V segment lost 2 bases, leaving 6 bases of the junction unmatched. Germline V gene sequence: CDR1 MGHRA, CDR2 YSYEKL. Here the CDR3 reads CASSQTSGSPQDTQYF. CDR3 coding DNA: TGCGCCAGCAGCCAAACTAGCGGGAGTCCTCAAGATACGCAGTATTTT.

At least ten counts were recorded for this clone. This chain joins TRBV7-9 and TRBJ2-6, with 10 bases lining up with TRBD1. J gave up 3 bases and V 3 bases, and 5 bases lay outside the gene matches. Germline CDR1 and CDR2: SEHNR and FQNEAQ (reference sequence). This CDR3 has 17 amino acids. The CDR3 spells CASSFYGTGVGANVLTF. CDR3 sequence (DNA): TGTGCCAGCAGCTTTTACGGGACAGGGGTTGGGGCCAACGTCCTGACTTTC. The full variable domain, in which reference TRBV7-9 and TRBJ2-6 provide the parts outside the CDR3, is DTGVSQNPRHKITKRGQNVTFRCDPISEHNRLYWYRQTLGQGPEFLTYFQNEAQLEKSRLLSDRFSAERPKGSFSTLEIQRTEQGDSAMYLCASSFYGTGVGANVLTFGAGSRLTVL.

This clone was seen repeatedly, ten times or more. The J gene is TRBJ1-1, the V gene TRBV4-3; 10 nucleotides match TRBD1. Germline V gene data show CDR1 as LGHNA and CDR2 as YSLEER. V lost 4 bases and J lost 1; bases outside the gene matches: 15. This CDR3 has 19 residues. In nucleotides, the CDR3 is TGCGCCAGCAGCCCCCCTTTGGCCGGGACAGGGGCCACGAACACTGAAGCTTTCTTT. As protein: CASSPPLAGTGATNTEAFF.

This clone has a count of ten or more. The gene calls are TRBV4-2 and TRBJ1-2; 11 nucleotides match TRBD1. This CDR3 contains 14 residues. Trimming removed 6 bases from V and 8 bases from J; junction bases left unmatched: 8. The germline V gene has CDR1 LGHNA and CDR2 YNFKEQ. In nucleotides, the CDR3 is TGTGCCAGCAGACTCGGACAGGGGGCTGGCGGCTACACCTTC. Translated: CASRLGQGAGGYTF.

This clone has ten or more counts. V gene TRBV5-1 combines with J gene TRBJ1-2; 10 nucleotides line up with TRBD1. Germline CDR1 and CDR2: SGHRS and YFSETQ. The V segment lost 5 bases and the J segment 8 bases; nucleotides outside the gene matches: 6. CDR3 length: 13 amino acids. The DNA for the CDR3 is TGCGCCAGCAGGACAGGGGGCCAGGACGGCTACACCTTC. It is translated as CASRTGGQDGYTF.

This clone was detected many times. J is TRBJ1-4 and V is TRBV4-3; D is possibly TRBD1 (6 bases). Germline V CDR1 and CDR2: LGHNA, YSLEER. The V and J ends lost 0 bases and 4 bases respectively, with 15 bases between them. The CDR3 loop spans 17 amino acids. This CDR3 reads CASSQDPSQGFNEKLFF. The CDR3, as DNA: TGCGCCAGCAGCCAAGATCCTTCCCAGGGGTTTAATGAAAAACTGTTTTTT.

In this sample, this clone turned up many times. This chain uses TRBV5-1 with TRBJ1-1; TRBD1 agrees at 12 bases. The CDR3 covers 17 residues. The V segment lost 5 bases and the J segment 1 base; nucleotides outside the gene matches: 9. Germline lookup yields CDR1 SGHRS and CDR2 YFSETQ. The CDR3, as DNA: TGCGCCAGCAGACCGGGACAGGGGGCTAAAAGGAACACTGAAGCTTTCTTT. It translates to CASRPGQGAKRNTEAFF.

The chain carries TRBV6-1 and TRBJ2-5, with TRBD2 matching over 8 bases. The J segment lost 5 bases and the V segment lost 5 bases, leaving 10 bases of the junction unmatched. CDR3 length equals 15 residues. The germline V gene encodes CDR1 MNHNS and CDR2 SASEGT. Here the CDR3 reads CASSSSGARGETQYF. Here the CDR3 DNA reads TGTGCCAGCAGTAGTAGCGGGGCGAGGGGGGAGACCCAGTACTTC.

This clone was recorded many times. The CDR3 loop is CASTPSRGPYNEQFF. CDR3 coding DNA: TGTGCCAGCACCCCAAGCAGGGGGCCCTACAATGAGCAGTTCTTC. The V call is TRBV7-8, the J call TRBJ2-1; 8 bases line up with TRBD1. V was pared by 7 bases and J by 2 bases, with 7 bases of the junction left unmatched. The V gene's germline CDR1 is SGHVS and CDR2 FQNEAQ. The CDR3 runs 15 residues.

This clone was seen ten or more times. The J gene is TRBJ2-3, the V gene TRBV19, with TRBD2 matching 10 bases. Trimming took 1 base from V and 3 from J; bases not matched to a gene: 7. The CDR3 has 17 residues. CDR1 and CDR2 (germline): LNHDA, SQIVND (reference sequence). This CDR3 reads CASSIVILAGATDTQYF. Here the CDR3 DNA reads TGTGCCAGTAGTATAGTAATCCTAGCGGGGGCAACAGATACGCAGTATTTT.

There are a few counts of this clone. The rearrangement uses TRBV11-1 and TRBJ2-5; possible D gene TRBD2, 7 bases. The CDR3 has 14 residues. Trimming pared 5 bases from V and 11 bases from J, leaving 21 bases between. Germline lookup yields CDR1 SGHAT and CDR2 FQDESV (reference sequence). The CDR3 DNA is TGTGCCAGCAGCCCCCGGGACTATGAGGGGGAGCAGTACTTC. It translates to CASSPRDYEGEQYF.

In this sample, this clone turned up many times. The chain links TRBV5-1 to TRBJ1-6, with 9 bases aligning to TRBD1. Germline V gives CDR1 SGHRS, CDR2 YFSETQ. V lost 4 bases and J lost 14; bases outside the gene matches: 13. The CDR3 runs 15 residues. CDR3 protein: CASSLSDRGVSTLHF. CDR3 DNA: TGCGCCAGCAGCCTTTCGGACAGGGGCGTTAGCACCCTCCACTTT. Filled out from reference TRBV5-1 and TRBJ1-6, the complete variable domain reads KAGVTQTPRYLIKTRGQQVTLSCSPISGHRSVSWYQQTPGQGLQFLFEYFSETQRNKGNFPGRFSGRQFSNSRSEMNVSTLELGDSALYLCASSLSDRGVSTLHFGNGTRLTVT.

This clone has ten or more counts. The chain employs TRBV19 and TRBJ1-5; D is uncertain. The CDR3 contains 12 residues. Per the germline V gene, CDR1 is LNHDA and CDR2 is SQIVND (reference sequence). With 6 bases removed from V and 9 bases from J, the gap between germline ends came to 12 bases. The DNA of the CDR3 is TGTGCCAGTAGCCGCCCCGGGTGGCCCCAGCATTTT. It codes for CASSRPGWPQHF.

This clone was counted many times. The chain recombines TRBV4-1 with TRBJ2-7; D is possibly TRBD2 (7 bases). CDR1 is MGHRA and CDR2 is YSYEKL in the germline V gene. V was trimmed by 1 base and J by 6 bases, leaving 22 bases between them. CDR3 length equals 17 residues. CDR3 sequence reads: CASSQGGGRRQFGEQYF. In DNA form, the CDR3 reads TGCGCCAGCAGCCAAGGGGGGGGGCGGAGGCAGTTTGGCGAGCAGTACTTC.

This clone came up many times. Written as DNA, the CDR3 is TGTGCCAGCAGCCACTTGGGGGCGGGAGCTTTCTTT. It encodes CASSHLGAGAFF. V is TRBV5-5 and J is TRBJ1-1; a possible D gene is TRBD1 (6 bases). The CDR3 runs to 12 residues. The germline CDR1 and CDR2 sequences are SGHKS and YYEKEE (reference sequence). Between the trimmed V and J ends, which lost 4 bases and 10 bases, there was a span of 14 bases.

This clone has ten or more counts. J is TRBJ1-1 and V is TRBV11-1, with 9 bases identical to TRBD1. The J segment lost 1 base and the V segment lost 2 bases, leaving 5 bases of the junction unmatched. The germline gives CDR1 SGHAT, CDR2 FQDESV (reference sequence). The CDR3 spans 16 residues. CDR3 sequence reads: CASSLPLGQGNTEAFF. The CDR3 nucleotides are TGTGCCAGCAGCTTACCTCTGGGACAGGGGAACACTGAAGCTTTCTTT. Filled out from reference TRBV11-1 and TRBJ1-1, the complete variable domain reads EAEVAQSPRYKITEKSQAVAFWCDPISGHATLYWYRQILGQGPELLVQFQDESVVDDSQLPKDRFSAERLKGVDSTLKIQPAELGDSAMYLCASSLPLGQGNTEAFFGQGTRLTVV.

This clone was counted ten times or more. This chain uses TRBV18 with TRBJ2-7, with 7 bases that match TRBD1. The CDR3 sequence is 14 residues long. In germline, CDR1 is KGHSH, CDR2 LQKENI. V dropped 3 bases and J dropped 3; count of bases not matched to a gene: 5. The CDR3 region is CASSPPTGNYEQYF. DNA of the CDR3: TGTGCCAGCTCACCGCCGACAGGGAACTACGAGCAGTACTTC.

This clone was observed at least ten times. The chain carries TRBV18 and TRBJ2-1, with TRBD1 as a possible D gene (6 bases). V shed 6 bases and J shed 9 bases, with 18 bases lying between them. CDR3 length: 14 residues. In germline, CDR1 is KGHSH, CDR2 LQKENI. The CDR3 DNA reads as TGTGCCAGCTCCGATCGGACCGGGACATCTGAGCAGTTCTTC. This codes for CASSDRTGTSEQFF.